A single T cell receptor (beta chain) is shown here with its context. Its antigen is currently unknown. Together with a sample-barcoded 5' primer, a J-beta primer mix was included in a second PCR lasting about 7 to 12 cycles. TCRdb itself ran the 5' RACE reads through MiXCR, one entry per CDR3 protein. Of 600,000 to 850,000 distinct CDR3 sequences listed, roughly 25% are singletons. From germline, CDR1 is SQVTM and CDR2 ANQGSEA. Trimming stripped 6 bases from V and 1 base from J, with 8 bases between. The CDR3 runs 12 residues. This entry comes from a study of blood T cells in healthy people across ages. Study outcomes and limitations: Among long-lived donors, naive CD4+ cells were more numerous and diversity higher than in aged donors.

Separately, the same data were catalogued under a study of T cells of mothers and their children. That investigation notes: Per 15 ul, 1.5 ug of RNA was used, with all extracted RNA going into cDNA synthesis. Nobody spotted any persistent microchimeric T cell clones.

The sequencing input was blood. The TCR comes from a boy aged 5-17 years in good health. V and J are TRBV29-1 and TRBJ2-3; D not resolved. In DNA, the CDR3 is TGCAGCGTGCCTCGGGGCACAGATACGCAGTATTTT. Its protein product is CSVPRGTDTQYF.